The 7 T cell receptor beta chains listed next were all sequenced from one sample in a study of spatial heterogeneity in lung cancer. TCRdb recomputed calls from the 5' RACE reads with MiXCR, one row per CDR3 protein. The sample lists roughly 4,000 distinct CDR3 sequences; about 28% were seen once. Time point described: blood at routine non-recurrence follow-up after resection. The sample consisted of PBMCs, taken at follow-up. All receptors derive from a male donor with early-stage non-small cell lung cancer.

This clonotype occurred a few times. The chain has TRBV27 and TRBJ2-7; either TRBD1 or TRBD2 may supply D (5 bases each). This CDR3 is built from 15 residues. Trimming shortened V by 6 bases and J by 6 bases, and 21 bases separated the two germline ends. Germline V gene sequence: CDR1 MNHEY, CDR2 SMNVEV (reference sequence). The CDR3, as DNA: TGTGCCAGCAGCTGGCTGGGGACCAAGCCCGTCGAGCAGTACTTC. Protein sequence: CASSWLGTKPVEQYF.

This clonotype is categorized as large. The V gene is TRBV6-1, the J gene TRBJ2-7; no firm D call. The germline gives CDR1 MNHNS, CDR2 SASEGT. Trimming stripped 2 bases from V and 2 bases from J, with 10 bases between. This CDR3 spans 14 amino acids. CDR3 region: CASSEFKATYEQYF. As DNA, the CDR3 is TGTGCCAGCAGTGAATTTAAGGCAACCTACGAGCAGTACTTC.

Within the sample, this clonotype is medium-sized. The chain joins TRBV12-3 or TRBV12-4 to TRBJ2-5; D is unclear. With 7 bases removed from V and 2 bases from J, the gap between germline ends came to 11 bases. The CDR3 covers 13 residues. The CDR3: CASILGTQETQYF. The DNA for the CDR3 is TGTGCCAGCATATTAGGTACTCAAGAGACCCAGTACTTC.

In its sample, this clonotype ranks as medium-sized. The rearrangement joins TRBV18 to TRBJ2-7; D is undetermined. Germline V lookup: CDR1 KGHSH, CDR2 LQKENI. The ends were cut back, 2 bases at V and 6 bases at J, with 20 bases in the middle. The CDR3 contains 16 residues. The DNA of the CDR3 is TGTGCCAGCTCACCAGAACAACTATCCATAATCGGCGAGCAGTACTTC. Its translation: CASSPEQLSIIGEQYF.

This clonotype rates as medium-sized. The rearrangement joins TRBV5-1 to TRBJ2-3; no definite D call. This CDR3 has 18 residues. V was shortened by 0 bases and J by 6 bases, with 23 bases between the two germline ends. Germline V gene sequence: CDR1 SGHRS, CDR2 YFSETQ. In DNA form, the CDR3 reads TGCGCCAGCAGCTTGGCCCGTTCCCGGGCCTTGGAGCAGGATACGCAGTATTTT. Encoded protein: CASSLARSRALEQDTQYF.

This clonotype ranks as medium-sized. J is TRBJ2-7 and V is TRBV5-4; 9 bases map to TRBD1. After removal of 4 bases from V and 4 bases from J, the junction contained 6 bases not matched to a gene. This CDR3 contains 14 residues. The V gene's germline CDR1 is SGHNT and CDR2 YYREEE (reference sequence). CDR3 in amino acids: CASSPRTGAYEQYF. DNA for the CDR3: TGTGCCAGCAGCCCCCGGACAGGGGCGTACGAGCAGTACTTC. Looking up the rest from reference TRBV5-4 and TRBJ2-7 gives the full variable domain: ETGVTQSPTHLIKTRGQQVTLRCSSQSGHNTVSWYQQALGQGPQFIFQYYREEENGRGNFPPRFSGLQFPNYSSELNVNALELDDSALYLCASSPRTGAYEQYFGPGTRLTVT.

The chain has TRBV20-1 and TRBJ2-7, with D uncertain. CDR1 is DFQATT, CDR2 SNEGSKA, per germline (reference sequence). This CDR3 contains 10 residues. V shed 2 bases and J shed 6 bases, with 5 bases lying between them. In nucleotides, the CDR3 is TGCAGTGCTAGATGGGGCGAGCAGTACTTC. As protein: CSARWGEQYF.